This record looks at one TCR beta chain sequence and its context. A few counts support this clonotype. It lacks a known antigen. Base-call qualities are not available, and no considerably larger clone is one nucleotide away. Library generation was performed with 5' RACE. A second roughly 6 to 11 cycle PCR used a sample-barcoded 5' primer and a J-beta primer mix. A unique molecular identifier was introduced onto each TCR beta cDNA molecule by a template-switch 5' adaptor carrying 12 random nucleotides. At least 2.5 million CDR3-containing paired-end reads were obtained from each sample. All of the RNA was converted into first-strand cDNA using the Mint cDNA synthesis kit, with a TRBC-specific oligonucleotide serving as the primer. Following uracil-DNA glycosylase treatment, a first 18-cycle PCR with universal primers M1SS and BC2_uni_R was performed on all cDNA. In the original analysis: Each sample was normalized by randomly selecting 1 million high-quality reads, each carrying a distinct molecular identifier. Reads with shared molecular identifiers were discarded instead of being binned into consensus sequences. CDR3 identification, clonotype clustering and error correction used MiTCR with a Q25 quality threshold and the strictest error-elimination algorithm. A nonparametric unseen species model using Euler transformation provided a lower-bound estimate of total TCR beta diversity. TCRdb reran the public reads through fastp at Q25 and MiXCR, keeping productive beta chains. A single entry per CDR3 protein holds the most common genes and DNA from its merged rows. These V and J calls are TCRdb output, not the study's own analysis. This sample comprises approximately 2,000,000 distinct CDR3 sequences, approximately 40% of them detected only once. 23% of the sample is in the top ten clones.

Donors were 39 systemically healthy Caucasian individuals from Russia aged roughly 6 to 90 years. Each donor gave ten milliliters of peripheral blood, drawn into EDTA-treated Vacutainer tubes. PBMCs were isolated by Ficoll-Paque density-gradient centrifugation, with at least 6.5 million obtained per sample. Total RNA was extracted from PBMCs with Trizol reagent, with at least 6 micrograms obtained per sample. For every donor, flow cytometry on a PBMC aliquot measured the percentage of naive CD45RAhigh/CD27high T cells. This specimen comes from a study of blood T cells in healthy people across ages (dated by TCRdb to about 2015). Some background on the complete study: In model experiments, roughly one uniquely barcoded TCR beta cDNA molecule per two T cells was captured by template switching. The study analyzed two additional independent replicas of 1 million unique cDNA reads from the same blood draw for two donors, one aged 18 to 30 and one aged 80 or older. The study measured age-related changes in TCR beta repertoire diversity using deep sequencing normalized with unique cDNA molecular identifiers. Donors were grouped into four age groups: young (average 16 years), middle-aged (39), aged (approximately 67) and long-lived (about 89). To avoid experimental bias, donors of different ages were randomly spread across the sequencing lanes. On the study overall, not on this receptor specifically: Estimates of total diversity based on one million sequenced T cells were regarded as lower bounds and as underestimates. Conclusive comparison of naive and antigen-experienced compartments was prevented by the profiling of bulk unsorted PBMCs. There was a strong correlation between observed TCR beta diversity and the percentage of naive T cells measured by flow cytometry. Compared with the aged group, more naive CD4+ T cells, fewer expanded clones and increased TCR diversity were shown by the long-lived group, suggesting age selection. Donor CMV infection status was unknown, potentially confounding age-related changes in expanded clonotypes. As age increased, observed TCR beta diversity per million T cells dropped in a roughly linear way, and a significant reduction was already evident by age roughly 36.

Deletion took 5 bases off V and 5 bases off J, with a span of 10 bases between the germline ends. Sequences SGHVS (CDR1) and FNYEAQ (CDR2) are obtained from the germline V gene. The CDR3 runs 14 residues from the cysteine to the phenylalanine. The retained sequence is limited to the CDR3, 42 bases, with the frame set at the first base. Sequenced sample: blood. The receptor was isolated from a human donor in good health. Here the chain combines TRBV7-6 and TRBJ1-6; the D segment cannot be called with confidence. The DNA reads TGTGCCAGCAGCACTGGATGGGATAATTCACCCCTCCACTTT. It specifies CASSTGWDNSPLHF.